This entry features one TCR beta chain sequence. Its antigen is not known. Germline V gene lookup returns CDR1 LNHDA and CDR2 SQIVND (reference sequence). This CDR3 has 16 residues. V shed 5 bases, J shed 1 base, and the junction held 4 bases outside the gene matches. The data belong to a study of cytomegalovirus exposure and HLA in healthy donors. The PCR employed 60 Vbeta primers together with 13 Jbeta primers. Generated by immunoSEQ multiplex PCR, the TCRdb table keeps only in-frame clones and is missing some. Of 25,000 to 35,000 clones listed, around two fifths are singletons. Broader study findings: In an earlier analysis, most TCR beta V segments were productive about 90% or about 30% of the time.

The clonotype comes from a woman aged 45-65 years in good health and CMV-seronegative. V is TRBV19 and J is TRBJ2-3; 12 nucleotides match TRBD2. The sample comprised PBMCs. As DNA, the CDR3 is TGTGCCAGTAGTTCGAGGACTAGCGGGGGCACAGATACGCAGTATTTT. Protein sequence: CASSSRTSGGTDTQYF.